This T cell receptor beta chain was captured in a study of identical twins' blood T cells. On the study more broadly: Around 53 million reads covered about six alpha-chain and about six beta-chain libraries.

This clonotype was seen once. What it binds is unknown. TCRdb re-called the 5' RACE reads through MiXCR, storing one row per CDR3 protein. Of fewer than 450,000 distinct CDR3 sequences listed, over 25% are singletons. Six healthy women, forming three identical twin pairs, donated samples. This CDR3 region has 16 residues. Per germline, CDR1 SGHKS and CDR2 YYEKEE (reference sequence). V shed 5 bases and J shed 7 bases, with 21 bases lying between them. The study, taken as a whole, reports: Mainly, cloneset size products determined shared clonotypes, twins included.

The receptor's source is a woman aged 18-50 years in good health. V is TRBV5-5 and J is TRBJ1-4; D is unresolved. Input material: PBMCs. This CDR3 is CASSSGGWRLREKLFF. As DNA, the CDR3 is TGTGCCAGCAGTTCCGGCGGGTGGAGATTACGTGAAAAACTGTTTTTT.